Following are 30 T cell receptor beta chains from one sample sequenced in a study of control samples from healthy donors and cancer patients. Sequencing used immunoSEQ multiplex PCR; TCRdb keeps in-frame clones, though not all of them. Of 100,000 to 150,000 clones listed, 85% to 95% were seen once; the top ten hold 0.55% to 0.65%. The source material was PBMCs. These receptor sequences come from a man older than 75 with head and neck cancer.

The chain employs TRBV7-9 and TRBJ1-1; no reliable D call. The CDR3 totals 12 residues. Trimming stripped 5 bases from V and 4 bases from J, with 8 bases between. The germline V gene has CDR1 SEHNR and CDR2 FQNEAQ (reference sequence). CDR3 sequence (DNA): TGTGCCAGCAGCCTACTCTTCACTGAAGCTTTCTTT. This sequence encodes CASSLLFTEAFF.

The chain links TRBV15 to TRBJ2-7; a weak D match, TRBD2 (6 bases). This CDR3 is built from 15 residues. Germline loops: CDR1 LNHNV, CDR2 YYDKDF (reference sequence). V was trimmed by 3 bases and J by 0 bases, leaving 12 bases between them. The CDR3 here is CATSRGLPSSYEQYF. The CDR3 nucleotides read TGTGCCACCAGCAGGGGACTGCCTAGCTCCTACGAGCAGTACTTC.

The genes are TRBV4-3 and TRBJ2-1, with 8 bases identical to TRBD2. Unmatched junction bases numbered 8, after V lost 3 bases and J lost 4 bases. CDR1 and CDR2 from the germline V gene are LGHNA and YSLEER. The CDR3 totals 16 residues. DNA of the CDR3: TGCGCCAGCAGCCAGGCCCCCCCTAGCGGGTACAATGAGCAGTTCTTC. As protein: CASSQAPPSGYNEQFF.

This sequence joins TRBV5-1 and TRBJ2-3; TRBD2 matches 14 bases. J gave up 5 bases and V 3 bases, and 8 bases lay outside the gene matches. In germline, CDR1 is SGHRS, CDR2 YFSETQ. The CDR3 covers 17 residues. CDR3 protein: CASSSGTSGSKLDTQYF. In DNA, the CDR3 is TGCGCCAGCAGCTCTGGGACTAGCGGGAGTAAATTAGATACGCAGTATTTT.

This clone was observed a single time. The CDR3 sequence: CATRTGGSSPLHF. The DNA of the CDR3 is TGTGCCACTCGGACAGGGGGTAGTTCACCCCTCCACTTT. The gene calls are TRBV19 and TRBJ1-6; 10 positions match TRBD1. The CDR3 totals 13 residues. Germline CDR1 and CDR2: LNHDA and SQIVND (reference sequence). J lost 9 bases, V lost 10 bases, and 6 bases had no gene match.

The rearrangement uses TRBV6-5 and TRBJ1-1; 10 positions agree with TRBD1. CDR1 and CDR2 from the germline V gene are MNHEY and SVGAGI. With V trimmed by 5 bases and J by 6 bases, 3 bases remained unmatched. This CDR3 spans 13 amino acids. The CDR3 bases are TGTGCCAGCAGTCGGACAGGGGGAGCTGAAGCTTTCTTT. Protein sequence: CASSRTGGAEAFF.

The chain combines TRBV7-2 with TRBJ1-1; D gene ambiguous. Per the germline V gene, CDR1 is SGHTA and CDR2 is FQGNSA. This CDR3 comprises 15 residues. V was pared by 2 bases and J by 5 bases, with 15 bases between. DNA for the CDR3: TGTGCCAGCAGCTTATCAGCATCTCTGACGACTGAAGCTTTCTTT. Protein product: CASSLSASLTTEAFF.

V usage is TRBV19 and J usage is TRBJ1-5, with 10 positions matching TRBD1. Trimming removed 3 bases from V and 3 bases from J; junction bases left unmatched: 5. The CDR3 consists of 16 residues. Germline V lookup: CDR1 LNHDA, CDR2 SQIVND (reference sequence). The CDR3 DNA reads TGTGCCAGTAGTATCAGGGACAGGGGTTTCAATCAGCCCCAGCATTTT. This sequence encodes CASSIRDRGFNQPQHF.

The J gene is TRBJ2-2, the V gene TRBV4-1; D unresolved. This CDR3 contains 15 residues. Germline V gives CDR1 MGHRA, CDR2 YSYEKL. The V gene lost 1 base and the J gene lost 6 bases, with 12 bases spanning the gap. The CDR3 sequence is CASSQATHFAGELFF. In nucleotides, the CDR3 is TGCGCCAGCAGCCAAGCGACCCACTTCGCCGGGGAGCTGTTTTTT.

CDR3 nucleotide sequence: TGTGCCAGCAATTCCCTGGGTCGGCCCGGGACAGCGAGCTCCTACAATGAGCAGTTCTTC. As protein: CASNSLGRPGTASSYNEQFF. The gene calls are TRBV2 and TRBJ2-1, with 7 bases fitting TRBD1. The J segment lost 0 bases and the V segment lost 7 bases, leaving 21 bases of the junction unmatched. This CDR3 is 20 amino acids long. The germline V gene has CDR1 SNHLY and CDR2 FYNNEI.

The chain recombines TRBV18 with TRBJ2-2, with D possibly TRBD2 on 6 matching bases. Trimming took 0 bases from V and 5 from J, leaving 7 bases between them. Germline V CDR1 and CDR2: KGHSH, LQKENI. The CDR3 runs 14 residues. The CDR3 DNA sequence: TGTGCCAGCTCACCACCAGGGAGGACCGGGGAGCTGTTTTTT. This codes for CASSPPGRTGELFF. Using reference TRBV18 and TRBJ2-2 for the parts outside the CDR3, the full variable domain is NAGVMQNPRHLVRRRGQEARLRCSPMKGHSHVYWYRQLPEEGLKFMVYLQKENIIDESGMPKERFSAEFPKEGPSILRIQQVVRGDSAAYFCASSPPGRTGELFFGEGSRLTVL.

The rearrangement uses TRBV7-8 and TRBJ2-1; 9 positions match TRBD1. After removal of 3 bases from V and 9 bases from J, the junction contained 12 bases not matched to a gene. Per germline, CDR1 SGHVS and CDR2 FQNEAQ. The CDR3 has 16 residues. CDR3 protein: CASSLNGGQGMSEQFF. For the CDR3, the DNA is TGTGCCAGCAGCTTGAACGGGGGACAGGGAATGAGTGAGCAGTTCTTC.

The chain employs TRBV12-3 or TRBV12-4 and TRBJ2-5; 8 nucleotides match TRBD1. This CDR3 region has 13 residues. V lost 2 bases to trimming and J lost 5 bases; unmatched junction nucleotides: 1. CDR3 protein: CASSLQGAETQYF. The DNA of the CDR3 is TGTGCCAGCAGTTTACAGGGGGCGGAGACCCAGTACTTC.

For the CDR3, the DNA is TGTGCTAGTGGGACCTTAAGGGAGGAGCAGTTCTTC. This codes for CASGTLREEQFF. V and J are TRBV12-5 and TRBJ2-1; TRBD2 is a possible D gene (5 bases). The V end lost 6 bases, the J end lost 10 bases, and 13 bases lay between the germline ends. CDR1 is LGHNT and CDR2 is FRNRAP in the germline V gene. The CDR3 extends over 12 amino acids.

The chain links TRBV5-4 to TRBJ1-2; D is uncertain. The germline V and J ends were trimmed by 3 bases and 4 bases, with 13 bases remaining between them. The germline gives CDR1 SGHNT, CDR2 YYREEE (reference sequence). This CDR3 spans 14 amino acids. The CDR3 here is CASSSYGSPYGYTF. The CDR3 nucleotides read TGTGCCAGCAGCTCCTACGGGAGCCCCTATGGCTACACCTTC. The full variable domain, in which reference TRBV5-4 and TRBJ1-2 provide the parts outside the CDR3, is ETGVTQSPTHLIKTRGQQVTLRCSSQSGHNTVSWYQQALGQGPQFIFQYYREEENGRGNFPPRFSGLQFPNYSSELNVNALELDDSALYLCASSSYGSPYGYTFGSGTRLTVV.

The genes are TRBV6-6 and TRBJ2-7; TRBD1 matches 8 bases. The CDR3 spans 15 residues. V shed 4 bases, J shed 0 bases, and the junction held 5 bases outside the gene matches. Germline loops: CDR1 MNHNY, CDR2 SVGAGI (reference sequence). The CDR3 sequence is CASSSLTGVSYEQYF. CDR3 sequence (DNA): TGTGCCAGCAGTTCCTTGACAGGGGTCTCCTACGAGCAGTACTTC.

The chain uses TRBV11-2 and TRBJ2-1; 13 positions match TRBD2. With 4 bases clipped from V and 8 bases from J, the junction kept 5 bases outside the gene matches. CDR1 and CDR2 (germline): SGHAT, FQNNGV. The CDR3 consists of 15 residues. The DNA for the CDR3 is TGTGCCAGCAGCTCCGGGACTAGCGGGGACGATGAGCAGTTCTTC. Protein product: CASSSGTSGDDEQFF. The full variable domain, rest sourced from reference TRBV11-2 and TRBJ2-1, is EAGVAQSPRYKIIEKRQSVAFWCNPISGHATLYWYQQILGQGPKLLIQFQNNGVVDDSQLPKDRFSAERLKGVDSTLKIQPAKLEDSAVYLCASSSGTSGDDEQFFGPGTRLTVL.

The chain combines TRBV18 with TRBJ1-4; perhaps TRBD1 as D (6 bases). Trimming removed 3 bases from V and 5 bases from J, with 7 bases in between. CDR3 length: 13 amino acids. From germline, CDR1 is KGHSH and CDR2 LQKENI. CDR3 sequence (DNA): TGTGCCAGCTCACCTAGGGGGAATGAAAAACTGTTTTTT. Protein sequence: CASSPRGNEKLFF.

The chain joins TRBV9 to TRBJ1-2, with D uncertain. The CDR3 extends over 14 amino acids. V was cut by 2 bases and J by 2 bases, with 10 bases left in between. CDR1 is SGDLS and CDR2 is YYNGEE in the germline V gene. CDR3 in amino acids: CASSVRDANYGYTF. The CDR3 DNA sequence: TGTGCCAGCAGCGTTCGTGATGCCAACTATGGCTACACCTTC.

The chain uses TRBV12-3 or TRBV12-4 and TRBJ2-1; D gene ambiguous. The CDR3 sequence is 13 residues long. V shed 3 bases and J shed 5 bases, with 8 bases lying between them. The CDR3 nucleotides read TGTGCCAGCAGTTTCGGACCCGACAATGAGCAGTTCTTC. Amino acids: CASSFGPDNEQFF.

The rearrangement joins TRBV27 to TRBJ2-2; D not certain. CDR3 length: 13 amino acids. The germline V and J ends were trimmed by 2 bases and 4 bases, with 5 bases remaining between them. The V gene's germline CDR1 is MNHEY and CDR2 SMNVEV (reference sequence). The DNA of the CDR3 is TGTGCCAGCAGTTTAGTCACCACCGGGGAGCTGTTTTTT. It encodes CASSLVTTGELFF.

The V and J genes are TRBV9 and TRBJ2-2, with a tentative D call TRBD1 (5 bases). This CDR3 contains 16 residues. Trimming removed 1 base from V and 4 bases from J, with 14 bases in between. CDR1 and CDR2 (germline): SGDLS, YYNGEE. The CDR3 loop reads CASSVTGHGSTGELFF. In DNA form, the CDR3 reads TGTGCCAGCAGCGTAACCGGACATGGCTCCACCGGGGAGCTGTTTTTT.

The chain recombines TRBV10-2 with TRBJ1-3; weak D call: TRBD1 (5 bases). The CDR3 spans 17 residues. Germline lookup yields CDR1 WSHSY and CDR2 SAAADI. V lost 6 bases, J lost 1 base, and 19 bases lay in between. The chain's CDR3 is CASSEAGVQHSGNTIYF. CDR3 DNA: TGCGCCAGCAGCGAGGCGGGGGTCCAACATTCTGGAAACACCATATATTTT.

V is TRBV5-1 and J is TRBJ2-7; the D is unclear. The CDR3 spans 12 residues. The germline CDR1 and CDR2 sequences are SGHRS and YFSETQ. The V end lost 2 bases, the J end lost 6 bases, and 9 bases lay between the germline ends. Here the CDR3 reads CASSLGSSEQYF. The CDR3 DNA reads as TGCGCCAGCAGCTTAGGCTCGAGCGAGCAGTACTTC.

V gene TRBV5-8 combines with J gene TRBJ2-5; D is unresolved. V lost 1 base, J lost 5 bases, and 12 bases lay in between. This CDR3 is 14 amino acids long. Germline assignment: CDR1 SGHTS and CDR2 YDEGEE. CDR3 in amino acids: CASSLYGQWETQYF. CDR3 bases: TGTGCCAGCAGCTTGTATGGCCAGTGGGAGACCCAGTACTTC.

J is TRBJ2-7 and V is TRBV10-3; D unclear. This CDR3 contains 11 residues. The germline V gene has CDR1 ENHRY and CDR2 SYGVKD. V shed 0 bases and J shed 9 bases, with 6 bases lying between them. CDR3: CAISESTGQYF. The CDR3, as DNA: TGTGCCATCAGTGAGTCGACGGGGCAGTACTTC.

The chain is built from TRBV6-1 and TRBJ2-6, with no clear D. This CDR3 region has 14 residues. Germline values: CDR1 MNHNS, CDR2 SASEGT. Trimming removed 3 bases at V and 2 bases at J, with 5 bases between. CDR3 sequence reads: CASSDSAGANVLTF. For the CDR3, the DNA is TGTGCCAGCAGTGACAGTGCTGGGGCCAACGTCCTGACTTTC.

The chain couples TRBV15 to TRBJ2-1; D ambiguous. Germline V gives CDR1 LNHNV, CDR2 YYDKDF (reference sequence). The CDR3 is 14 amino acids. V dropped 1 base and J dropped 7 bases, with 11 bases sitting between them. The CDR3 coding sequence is TGTGCCACCAGCAGAGGAAGTGGCTCGAATGAGCAGTTCTTC. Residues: CATSRGSGSNEQFF.

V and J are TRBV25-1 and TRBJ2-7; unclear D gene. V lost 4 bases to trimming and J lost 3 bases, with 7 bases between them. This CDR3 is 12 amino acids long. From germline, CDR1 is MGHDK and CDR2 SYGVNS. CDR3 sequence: CASSVVGYEQYF. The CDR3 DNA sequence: TGTGCCAGCAGTGTCGTGGGCTACGAGCAGTACTTC.

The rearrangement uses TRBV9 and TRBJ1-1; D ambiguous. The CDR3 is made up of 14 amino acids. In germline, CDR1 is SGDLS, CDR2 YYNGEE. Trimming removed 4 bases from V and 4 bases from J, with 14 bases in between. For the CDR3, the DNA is TGTGCCAGCAGCCCGACAACCTGGTCCACTGAAGCTTTCTTT. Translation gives CASSPTTWSTEAFF.